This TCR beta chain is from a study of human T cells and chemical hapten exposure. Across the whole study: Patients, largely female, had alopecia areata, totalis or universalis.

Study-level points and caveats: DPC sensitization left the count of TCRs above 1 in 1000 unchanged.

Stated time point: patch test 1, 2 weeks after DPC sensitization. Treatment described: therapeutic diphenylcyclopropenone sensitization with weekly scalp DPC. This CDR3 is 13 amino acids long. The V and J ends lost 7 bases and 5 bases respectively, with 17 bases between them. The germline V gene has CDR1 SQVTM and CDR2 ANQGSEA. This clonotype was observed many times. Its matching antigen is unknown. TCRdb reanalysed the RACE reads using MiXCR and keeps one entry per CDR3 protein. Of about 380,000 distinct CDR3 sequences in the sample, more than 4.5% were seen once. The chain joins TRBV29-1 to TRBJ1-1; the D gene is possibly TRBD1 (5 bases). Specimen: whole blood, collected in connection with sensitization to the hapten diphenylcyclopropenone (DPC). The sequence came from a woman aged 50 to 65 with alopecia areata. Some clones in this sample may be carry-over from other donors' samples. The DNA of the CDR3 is TGCAGCGCTACCGTGAGAGGGGATACTGAAGCTTTCTTT. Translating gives CSATVRGDTEAFF.